This note documents a single T cell receptor (beta chain) sequence. This entry is derived from a study of blood T cell repertoires in COVID-19. Study summary: Samples representing acute and convalescent COVID-19 were sourced from the United States, Italy and Spain. Sources were T cells, B-cell-depleted T cells, or PBMCs; the material itself was cDNA or gDNA.

The CDR3 has 14 residues. V lost 5 bases to trimming and J lost 9 bases, with 14 bases between them. The V gene's germline CDR1 is MNHEY and CDR2 SVGAGI. Authors' analysis steps: Estimation of nucleated cell counts was performed using reference gene primer amplification. TCRdb keeps only in-frame clones here, not all; method: immunoSEQ multiplex PCR. For V, J and clone size, that table is used; D and trimming come from the DNA. The sample lists 210,000 or so clones; around nine tenths were seen once. The chain recombines TRBV6-5 with TRBJ1-6; possibly TRBD1 for D (6 bases). The receptor's source is a middle-aged woman with acute or convalescent COVID-19. Sequencing was carried out using peripheral blood. The CDR3 sequence: CASSLRGVGSPLHF. In DNA form, the CDR3 reads TGTGCCAGCAGTCTCAGGGGAGTGGGTTCACCCCTCCACTTT.